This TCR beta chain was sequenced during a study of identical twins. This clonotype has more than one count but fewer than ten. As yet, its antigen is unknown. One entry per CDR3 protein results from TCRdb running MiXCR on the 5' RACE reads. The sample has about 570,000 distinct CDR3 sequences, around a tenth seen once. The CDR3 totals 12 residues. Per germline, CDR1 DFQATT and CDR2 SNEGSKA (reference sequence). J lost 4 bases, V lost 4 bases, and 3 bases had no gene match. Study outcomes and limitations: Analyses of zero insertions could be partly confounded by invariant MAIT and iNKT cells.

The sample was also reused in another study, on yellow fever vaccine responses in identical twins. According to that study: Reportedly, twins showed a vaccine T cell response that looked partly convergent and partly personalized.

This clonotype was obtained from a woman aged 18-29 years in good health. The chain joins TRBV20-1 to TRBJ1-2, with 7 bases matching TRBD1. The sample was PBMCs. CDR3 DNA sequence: TGCAGTGCTACCCGGGACAGCTATGGCTACACCTTC. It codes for CSATRDSYGYTF.